This TCR beta chain was captured by sequencing in a study of regulatory dendritic cells for organ transplantation. This clone was counted a few times. As yet, its antigen is unknown. Repertoires were generated with immunoSEQ multiplex PCR, while TCRdb's copy carries only in-frame clones and drops some. Of 25,000 or so clones listed, around 84% are singletons. The CDR3 is 15 residues long. With 3 bases clipped from V and 4 bases from J, the junction kept 5 bases outside the gene matches. Study-wide findings and caveats: Regulatory dendritic cells appeared to expand memory CD8+ clones less than mature ones. Alloreactive memory CD8+ T cell pools varied considerably between individuals.

The receptor was isolated from a human donor in good health. Specimen: naive CD4+ T cells from blood. Described subset: CD45RA+ naive T cells. The gene calls are TRBV23-1 and TRBJ2-7; 11 bases agree with TRBD1. TRBV23-1 is annotated as an ORF whose role is uncertain. CDR3 nucleotide sequence: TGCGCCAGCAGTCAGGGACGGGACAGGGGGTACGAGCAGTACTTC. The encoded protein is CASSQGRDRGYEQYF.